This TCR beta chain derives from a study of shared T cell receptors in the human thymus. Sequenced by immunoSEQ multiplex PCR; TCRdb stores in-frame clones only, minus some. The sample holds 600,000 to 900,000 clones, approximately 85% seen once. In germline, CDR1 is GTSNPN, CDR2 SVGIG (reference sequence). The CDR3 spans 17 residues. V lost 3 bases and J lost 0; bases outside the gene matches: 11. These data also formed part of another study, on human thymus T cells. That investigation notes: Infants, healthy and Finnish, who were having corrective surgery for congenital heart defects served as donors. Thymic material originated from resections removed in the course of corrective heart surgery.

The rearrangement joins TRBV30 to TRBJ2-3; 8 bases map to TRBD1. This TCR derives from a girl under three years old with a congenital heart defect. Material: thymocytes. DNA for the CDR3: TGTGCCTGGAGCTTCCAGGGGGCCCCGTCTAGCACAGATACGCAGTATTTT. Encoded protein: CAWSFQGAPSSTDTQYF. The whole variable domain, remainder taken from reference TRBV30 and TRBJ2-3, is SQTIHQWPATLVQPVGSPLSLECTVEGTSNPNLYWYRQAAGRGLQLLFYSVGIGQISSEVPQNLSASRPQDRQFILSSKKLLLSDSGFYLCAWSFQGAPSSTDTQYFGPGTRLTVL.